This entry describes one TCR delta chain. What antigen it recognizes has not been identified. A far larger clone differs by one base, so this is likely a read error. The same CDR3 can be traced to other DNA sequences in this sample. The protocol used for the library was PCR. Sequencing was carried out with an Illumina MiSeq. TCRdb reprocessed the public data with the CATT caller; entries with the same nucleotide sequence were combined afterwards. The sample has 6,500 or so delta-chain clones on record, roughly 10% of them singletons. Jointly, the top ten make up roughly 14% of the sample. CDR1 TSWWSYY and CDR2 QGS are derived from the germline V gene. The CDR3 spans 22 residues, from the cysteine through the phenylalanine. The entry retains the CDR3 DNA only, 66 bases that are in frame from base 1. The germline V and J ends show losses of 0 bases and 0 bases respectively, and no gene match explains 21 bases of the junction.

The sample belongs to a study of human gamma delta and Vdelta1 T cells (dated by TCRdb to 2017 to 2018). About the study as a whole: Delta One T cells, Vd1+ gamma-delta T cells, were investigated in the study as cytotoxic effectors against acute myeloid leukemia.

Sample: naive CD27+ Vdelta1 gamma-delta T cells from blood. This sequence originates from a human donor in good health. The V and J genes are TRDV1 and TRDJ1; TRDD3 agrees with 8 junctional bases. In nucleotides, the sequence is TGTGCTCTTGGGGAACTGTCTTCTTTCGGCCGTACTGGGGGGCCCTACACCGATAAACTCATCTTT. This encodes CALGELSSFGRTGGPYTDKLIF.